The 20 T cell receptor beta chains presented below share a single source sample, sequenced in a study of cytomegalovirus exposure and HLA in healthy donors. With 60 Vbeta and 13 Jbeta primers, the PCR was carried out. TCRdb's table, derived via immunoSEQ multiplex PCR, lists solely in-frame clones and lacks some. Its table records approximately 80,000 clones. The sequenced material came from PBMCs. The origin of the receptors is a man younger than 35 in good health and CMV-seropositive.

The chain employs TRBV7-8 and TRBJ2-7; D ambiguous. Germline V gene lookup returns CDR1 SGHVS and CDR2 FQNEAQ. Trimming cost V 4 bases and J 4 bases, with 11 bases left between them. This CDR3 has 13 residues. The CDR3 protein is CASSSSQDYEQYF. In DNA form, the CDR3 reads TGTGCCAGCAGCTCCTCTCAGGATTACGAGCAGTACTTC. Complete variable domain (other parts from reference TRBV7-8 and TRBJ2-7): GAGVSQSPRYKVAKRGQDVALRCDPISGHVSLFWYQQALGQGPEFLTYFQNEAQLDKSGLPSDRFFAERPEGSVSTLKIQRTQQEDSAVYLCASSSSQDYEQYFGPGTRLTVT.

The chain combines TRBV9 with TRBJ1-1; TRBD1 aligns across 8 bases. CDR1 and CDR2 from the germline V gene are SGDLS and YYNGEE. V was pared by 3 bases and J by 4 bases, with 5 bases of the junction left unmatched. The CDR3 has 14 residues. In DNA form, the CDR3 reads TGTGCCAGCAGCGCCCAGGGGGCGCTCACTGAAGCTTTCTTT. Residues: CASSAQGALTEAFF.

The chain employs TRBV7-6 and TRBJ2-7; 12 bases are a match to TRBD2. Germline CDR1 SGHVS, CDR2 FNYEAQ. J lost 3 bases, V lost 1 base, and 10 bases had no gene match. The CDR3 is made up of 18 amino acids. In DNA form, the CDR3 reads TGTGCCAGCAGCTTAGGGGGGACCGGGACTAGCGGGTACTACGAGCAGTACTTC. Protein: CASSLGGTGTSGYYEQYF.

The genes are TRBV15 and TRBJ2-7, with 8 positions matching TRBD1. The CDR3 has 15 amino acids. Germline CDR1 is LNHNV and CDR2 is YYDKDF (reference sequence). V shed 1 base and J 3 bases; nucleotides not matched to a gene: 5. The CDR3 nucleotides are TGTGCCACCAGCAGAGGCTTCGGACAGGGCTACGAGCAGTACTTC. Its protein is CATSRGFGQGYEQYF.

The rearrangement uses TRBV6-4 and TRBJ2-3, with D tentatively TRBD1 (6 bases). V gave up 4 bases and J gave up 2 bases, with 10 bases separating them. CDR3 size: 14 residues. CDR1 MRHNA and CDR2 SNTAGT come from the germline V gene. CDR3 bases: TGTGCCAGCAGTGGGGGGCGGAACACAGATACGCAGTATTTT. It is translated as CASSGGRNTDTQYF.

V and J are TRBV27 and TRBJ2-1, with 10 nucleotides matching TRBD2. The CDR3 covers 17 residues. V was clipped by 5 bases and J by 3 bases; unmatched bases: 10. Per the germline V gene, CDR1 is MNHEY and CDR2 is SMNVEV (reference sequence). Here the CDR3 DNA reads TGTGCCAGCAGTGGTCTACCCTCTAGCGGGGGCTACAATGAGCAGTTCTTC. Translated, it gives CASSGLPSSGGYNEQFF.

The chain recombines TRBV7-9 with TRBJ1-2; D may be TRBD1 (5 bases). CDR1 SEHNR and CDR2 FQNEAQ come from the germline V gene (reference sequence). CDR3 length: 14 amino acids. Trimming took off 1 base at V and 8 bases at J, with 14 bases between the two ends. This CDR3 reads CASSLVGQGEGYTF. The CDR3 DNA reads as TGTGCCAGCAGCTTAGTCGGCCAGGGCGAGGGCTACACCTTC.

The gene calls are TRBV6-5 and TRBJ1-1; TRBD1 might be the D (5 bases). Deletions cut 5 bases from V and 3 bases from J, with 10 bases between. The germline V gene has CDR1 MNHEY and CDR2 SVGAGI. This CDR3 region has 13 residues. The DNA for the CDR3 is TGTGCCAGCAGTGCCAGGGTCTACACTGAAGCTTTCTTT. It is translated as CASSARVYTEAFF.

The chain is built from TRBV27 and TRBJ2-1; 8 nucleotides line up with TRBD2. This CDR3 is 14 amino acids long. Germline lookup yields CDR1 MNHEY and CDR2 SMNVEV (reference sequence). The junction had 3 bases not matched to a gene; V was cut back by 2 bases and J by 6 bases. The CDR3 region is CASSLAGGGNEQFF. DNA of the CDR3: TGTGCCAGCAGTTTAGCGGGAGGTGGCAATGAGCAGTTCTTC.

This sequence joins TRBV27 and TRBJ1-5; a weak D match, TRBD1 (5 bases). V was shortened by 2 bases and J by 0 bases, with 8 bases between the two germline ends. The CDR3 consists of 15 residues. Germline V gene lookup returns CDR1 MNHEY and CDR2 SMNVEV (reference sequence). The CDR3 DNA sequence: TGTGCCAGCAGTTTACATCAGGGTAGCAATCAGCCCCAGCATTTT. Translated, it gives CASSLHQGSNQPQHF.

The gene calls are TRBV6-6 and TRBJ2-7; TRBD2 might be the D (6 bases). V was clipped by 4 bases and J by 2 bases, with 15 bases between them. Germline CDR1 MNHNY, CDR2 SVGAGI (reference sequence). This CDR3 has 15 amino acids. The CDR3 DNA follows: TGTGCCAGCAGTTGGGGTGGAGGGCCCGCCTACGAGCAGTACTTC. Its translation is CASSWGGGPAYEQYF.

The chain links TRBV13 to TRBJ1-1; D is perhaps TRBD1 (6 bases). Trimming pared 6 bases from V and 10 bases from J, leaving 18 bases between. The CDR3 contains 13 residues. Germline V gives CDR1 PRHDT, CDR2 FYEKMQ (reference sequence). This CDR3 is CASSEGVSVSAFF. CDR3 in DNA: TGTGCCAGCAGTGAGGGGGTTTCAGTTTCAGCTTTCTTT. The full variable domain, completed using reference TRBV13 and TRBJ1-1, is AAGVIQSPRHLIKEKRETATLKCYPIPRHDTVYWYQQGPGQDPQFLISFYEKMQSDKGSIPDRFSAQQFSDYHSELNMSSLELGDSALYFCASSEGVSVSAFFGQGTRLTVV.

This rearrangement joins TRBV19 to TRBJ1-2, with 9 nucleotides matching TRBD1. V was pared by 6 bases and J by 7 bases, with 9 bases of the junction left unmatched. Germline CDR1 LNHDA, CDR2 SQIVND (reference sequence). CDR3 size: 14 residues. CDR3 sequence: CASSAPGTGLGYTF. CDR3 in DNA: TGTGCCAGTAGCGCTCCCGGGACAGGGCTTGGCTACACCTTC.

The genes are TRBV30 and TRBJ2-1; the D is unclear. Germline loops: CDR1 GTSNPN, CDR2 SVGIG (reference sequence). The CDR3 consists of 12 residues. The V gene lost 0 bases and the J gene lost 8 bases, with 8 bases spanning the gap. CDR3: CAWSVERDEQFF. The CDR3 DNA reads as TGTGCCTGGAGTGTCGAACGGGATGAGCAGTTCTTC.

The chain recombines TRBV28 with TRBJ1-3, with D unresolved. The CDR3 length is 15 residues. V lost 7 bases, J lost 0 bases, and 13 bases lay in between. CDR1 and CDR2 from the germline V gene are MDHEN and SYDVKM. The CDR3 reads CASIPPVSSGNTIYF. CDR3 DNA sequence: TGTGCCAGCATCCCCCCGGTTAGCTCTGGAAACACCATATATTTT.

V is TRBV28 and J is TRBJ1-4; tentative D call: TRBD1 (6 bases). The V and J ends lost 7 bases and 5 bases respectively, with 23 bases between them. The germline V gene encodes CDR1 MDHEN and CDR2 SYDVKM. The CDR3 has 17 residues. CDR3 DNA sequence: TGTGCCAGCATCCACCTGGGCGGGGGGCGGAGGAATGAAAAACTGTTTTTT. Translating it yields CASIHLGGGRRNEKLFF.

About this clone itself: Other nucleotide sequences in the sample specify the same CDR3. The rearrangement joins TRBV29-1 to TRBJ2-7, with 8 positions matching TRBD2. V lost 7 bases and J lost 0; bases outside the gene matches: 8. There are 14 residues in the CDR3. CDR1 and CDR2 from the germline V gene are SQVTM and ANQGSEA. CDR3 residues: CSALLADASYEQYF. In DNA form, the CDR3 reads TGCAGCGCCTTACTAGCGGATGCCTCCTACGAGCAGTACTTC.

This sequence joins TRBV7-9 and TRBJ2-7; 8 bases agree with TRBD2. The germline V gene has CDR1 SEHNR and CDR2 FQNEAQ (reference sequence). Trimming removed 5 bases from V and 1 base from J; junction bases left unmatched: 4. The CDR3 loop spans 14 amino acids. The CDR3 region is CASSHGGGSYEQYF. The CDR3 coding sequence is TGTGCCAGCAGCCACGGGGGGGGATCCTACGAGCAGTACTTC.

This chain links TRBV19 with TRBJ1-1, with a possible D match to TRBD1 (5 bases). V lost 1 base, J lost 5 bases, and 11 bases lay in between. CDR1 is LNHDA, CDR2 SQIVND, per germline (reference sequence). This CDR3 region has 14 residues. The CDR3 coding sequence is TGTGCCAGTAGTATAGTTAGGGGAGGGACTGAAGCTTTCTTT. Protein sequence: CASSIVRGGTEAFF. Based on the CDR3 plus reference TRBV19 and TRBJ1-1, the full variable domain is DGGITQSPKYLFRKEGQNVTLSCEQNLNHDAMYWYRQDPGQGLRLIYYSQIVNDFQKGDIAEGYSVSREKKESFPLTVTSAQKNPTAFYLCASSIVRGGTEAFFGQGTRLTVV.

This rearrangement joins TRBV6-1 to TRBJ2-7; D ambiguous. Germline V gives CDR1 MNHNS, CDR2 SASEGT. The CDR3 runs 12 residues. The V and J ends lost 6 bases and 2 bases respectively, with 8 bases between them. DNA for the CDR3: TGTGCCAGCAGATCCCGGGCCTACGAGCAGTACTTC. Encoded protein: CASRSRAYEQYF.